A single sample gave rise to the 27 T cell receptor beta chains below, sequenced in a study of blood T cell repertoires in COVID-19. Sequencing was performed with immunoSEQ multiplex PCR; in TCRdb, only in-frame clones are kept and a portion is missing. In the table there are 100,000 to 150,000 clones, roughly 88% of which are singletons. The sample consisted of peripheral blood. These receptors were collected from a human donor in a cohort sampled during active COVID-19.

This rearrangement joins TRBV7-6 to TRBJ1-5, with 7 bases fitting TRBD1. Germline CDR1 is SGHVS and CDR2 is FNYEAQ. The CDR3 has 22 amino acids. V was pared by 5 bases and J by 0 bases, with 25 bases of the junction left unmatched. CDR3 residues: CASSPHPTDPGQASYSNQPQHF. Here the CDR3 DNA reads TGTGCCAGCAGCCCTCACCCCACCGACCCTGGACAGGCGAGTTATAGCAATCAGCCCCAGCATTTT.

This clone has more than one count but fewer than ten. The CDR3 protein is CASSVTGTGGWNEQFF. The CDR3 DNA follows: TGTGCCAGCAGCGTAACCGGGACAGGGGGTTGGAATGAGCAGTTCTTC. J is TRBJ2-1 and V is TRBV7-2; TRBD1 matches at 11 bases. Germline V gene sequence: CDR1 SGHTA, CDR2 FQGNSA. The CDR3 has 16 amino acids. V lost 5 bases, J lost 7 bases, and 10 bases stayed unmatched.

The V gene is TRBV24-1, the J gene TRBJ2-3; no clear D gene. This CDR3 spans 13 amino acids. CDR1 is KGHDR, CDR2 SFDVKD, per germline. V lost 9 bases and J lost 2, with 11 bases in between. CDR3 sequence (DNA): TGTGCCACCCAGATTCCGTCCACAGATACGCAGTATTTT. This gives the protein CATQIPSTDTQYF.

The V call is TRBV28, the J call TRBJ1-5, with a weak D call TRBD1 (6 bases). Trimming pared 4 bases from V and 4 bases from J, leaving 17 bases between. There are 16 residues in the CDR3. The germline V gene encodes CDR1 MDHEN and CDR2 SYDVKM. The CDR3 DNA follows: TGTGCCAGCAGTTCCAGGGCGCAGGGGCCGAATCAGCCCCAGCATTTT. This codes for CASSSRAQGPNQPQHF.

This rearrangement joins TRBV27 to TRBJ2-7, with 8 nucleotides matching TRBD2. Losses at the gene ends were 4 bases for V and 3 bases for J; bases not matched to a gene: 5. The CDR3 consists of 14 residues. Germline loops: CDR1 MNHEY, CDR2 SMNVEV (reference sequence). CDR3 nucleotides: TGTGCCAGCAGTTGGGGACTAGGGGGCTACGAGCAGTACTTC. It codes for CASSWGLGGYEQYF.

The chain links TRBV7-9 to TRBJ2-1; 9 bases line up with TRBD2. J gave up 8 bases and V 5 bases, and 7 bases lay outside the gene matches. CDR3 length: 14 amino acids. The germline V gene has CDR1 SEHNR and CDR2 FQNEAQ (reference sequence). The CDR3 region has the DNA TGTGCCAGCAGCCCGGGCGGGAGGGTCGATGAGCAGTTCTTC. Translating it yields CASSPGGRVDEQFF. Combining the CDR3 with reference TRBV7-9 and TRBJ2-1 gives the whole variable domain DTGVSQNPRHKITKRGQNVTFRCDPISEHNRLYWYRQTLGQGPEFLTYFQNEAQLEKSRLLSDRFSAERPKGSFSTLEIQRTEQGDSAMYLCASSPGGRVDEQFFGPGTRLTVL.

V usage is TRBV6-2 or TRBV6-3 and J usage is TRBJ2-1; TRBD2 matches at 7 bases. CDR3 length: 15 residues. Trimming removed 7 bases from V and 6 bases from J; junction bases left unmatched: 12. CDR1 is MNHEY, CDR2 SVGEGT, per germline. The CDR3, as DNA: TGTGCCAGCACCCCGTGGGGGGGAGAATTCAATGAGCAGTTCTTC. Protein sequence: CASTPWGGEFNEQFF.

This rearrangement joins TRBV5-6 to TRBJ1-1, with 9 bases that match TRBD1. The germline gives CDR1 SGHDT, CDR2 YYEEEE. V gave up 4 bases and J gave up 1 base; unmatched junction bases: 8. There are 16 residues in the CDR3. CDR3 DNA sequence: TGTGCCAGCAGCGGCGCGGGGACAGGGAGGAACACTGAAGCTTTCTTT. Its protein product is CASSGAGTGRNTEAFF.

The chain is built from TRBV7-9 and TRBJ2-6; D may be TRBD1 (6 bases). V lost 5 bases, J lost 4 bases, and 18 bases lay in between. The CDR3 runs 17 residues. Germline CDR1 SEHNR, CDR2 FQNEAQ (reference sequence). The CDR3 sequence: CASSKARGKGGANVLTF. The CDR3 DNA follows: TGTGCCAGCAGCAAAGCCAGGGGCAAGGGAGGGGCCAACGTCCTGACTTTC.

V usage is TRBV4-3 and J usage is TRBJ2-7, with D hard to call. Germline CDR1 LGHNA, CDR2 YSLEER. This CDR3 is 15 amino acids long. V lost 1 base to trimming and J lost 1 base, with 11 bases between them. CDR3 sequence: CASSQASRLSYEQYF. CDR3 nucleotide sequence: TGCGCCAGCAGCCAAGCCTCCAGATTGTCCTACGAGCAGTACTTC.

The CDR3: CASSLEDFYGYTF. The CDR3 coding sequence is TGCGCCAGCAGCTTGGAGGACTTCTATGGCTACACCTTC. The V call is TRBV5-1, the J call TRBJ1-2; unclear D gene. The CDR3 runs 13 residues. CDR1 SGHRS and CDR2 YFSETQ come from the germline V gene. V was pared by 0 bases and J by 4 bases, with 7 bases between.

The chain combines TRBV5-6 with TRBJ2-1, with 11 positions matching TRBD2. V gave up 6 bases and J gave up 5 bases; unmatched junction bases: 7. CDR1 is SGHDT and CDR2 is YYEEEE in the germline V gene. The CDR3 length is 15 residues. As DNA, the CDR3 is TGTGCCAGCACCTTCATGGGACTAGCGGACAATGAGCAGTTCTTC. It encodes CASTFMGLADNEQFF.

The CDR3: CASSRTGFLSYEQYF. The CDR3 DNA reads as TGTGCCAGCAGCCGTACAGGGTTCCTCTCCTACGAGCAGTACTTC. The chain has TRBV11-3 and TRBJ2-7, with D possibly being TRBD1 (6 bases). There are 15 residues in the CDR3. V gave up 5 bases and J gave up 0 bases, with 14 bases separating them. Germline-derived CDR1 and CDR2 are SGHNT and YENEEA.

V is TRBV2 and J is TRBJ2-4; no firm D call. The ends were cut back, 4 bases at V and 0 bases at J, with 13 bases in the middle. The V gene's germline CDR1 is SNHLY and CDR2 FYNNEI. This CDR3 spans 16 amino acids. The CDR3, as DNA: TGTGCCAGCAGTGCCTCACATAATCTAGCCAAAAACATTCAGTACTTC. It is translated as CASSASHNLAKNIQYF.

In the case of this clone: A read error may produce the germline difference seen at one junction end. This chain uses TRBV28 with TRBJ1-5; 11 nucleotides line up with TRBD1. CDR1 and CDR2 (germline): MDHEN, SYDVKM. There are 14 residues in the CDR3. The CDR3 sequence is CASSWTGGNQPQHF. The DNA of the CDR3 is TGTGCCAGCAGCTGGACAGGGGGCAACCAGCCCCAGCATTTT.

The chain carries TRBV30 and TRBJ1-4; a possible D gene is TRBD1 (5 bases). This CDR3 is built from 14 residues. Trimming shortened V by 0 bases and J by 2 bases, and 7 bases separated the two germline ends. Germline assignment: CDR1 GTSNPN and CDR2 SVGIG (reference sequence). The CDR3 bases are TGTGCCTGGAGTGTGGGGGGGACTAATGAAAAACTGTTTTTT. It codes for CAWSVGGTNEKLFF.

The V and J genes are TRBV27 and TRBJ2-7; 10 positions agree with TRBD1. J was trimmed by 3 bases and V by 10 bases; bases with no gene match: 6. The CDR3 sequence is 13 residues long. Per the germline V gene, CDR1 is MNHEY and CDR2 is SMNVEV (reference sequence). The DNA for the CDR3 is TGTGCCACCAACGGACAGGGGGACTACGAGCAGTACTTC. It is translated as CATNGQGDYEQYF.

The chain joins TRBV20-1 to TRBJ1-2, with no clear D. V shed 3 bases and J shed 8 bases, with 22 bases lying between them. CDR3 length: 15 residues. Germline V gene data show CDR1 as DFQATT and CDR2 as SNEGSKA (reference sequence). CDR3 residues: CSASSPSAGFNGYTF. In DNA form, the CDR3 reads TGCAGTGCTAGTTCCCCTTCGGCGGGGTTTAACGGCTACACCTTC.

The V call is TRBV20-1, the J call TRBJ2-1, with 8 positions matching TRBD1. V lost 3 bases, J lost 4 bases, and 5 bases stayed unmatched. From germline, CDR1 is DFQATT and CDR2 SNEGSKA (reference sequence). The CDR3 covers 14 residues. CDR3 bases: TGCAGTGCTAGTGCGGGACAGGTGTACAATGAGCAGTTCTTC. Its translation is CSASAGQVYNEQFF.

Only a few counts were recorded for this clone. V gene TRBV24-1 combines with J gene TRBJ1-5; TRBD1 agrees at 9 bases. The V gene end was trimmed by 3 bases and the J gene end by 0 bases; junction bases not matched to a gene: 11. The CDR3 consists of 19 residues. Germline-derived CDR1 and CDR2 are KGHDR and SFDVKD. The CDR3 DNA sequence: TGTGCCACCAGTGATCAAAAGGGACAGGGAGTAAGTAGCAATCAGCCCCAGCATTTT. This sequence encodes CATSDQKGQGVSSNQPQHF.

This chain uses TRBV27 with TRBJ1-5; D gene unclear. Per germline, CDR1 MNHEY and CDR2 SMNVEV (reference sequence). The CDR3 contains 16 residues. Trimming pared 2 bases from V and 4 bases from J, leaving 15 bases between. The CDR3 loop reads CASSLRRGVGNQPQHF. The CDR3 DNA follows: TGTGCCAGCAGTTTACGTCGGGGAGTAGGGAATCAGCCCCAGCATTTT.

This sequence joins TRBV18 and TRBJ2-2, with D perhaps TRBD1 (5 bases). Deletions cut 3 bases from V and 3 bases from J, with 17 bases between. Germline loops: CDR1 KGHSH, CDR2 LQKENI. The CDR3 runs 17 residues. CDR3 coding DNA: TGTGCCAGCTCACCCTTTCCGGACATGGCGTACACCGGGGAGCTGTTTTTT. Its protein product is CASSPFPDMAYTGELFF.

The J gene is TRBJ1-6, the V gene TRBV7-2, with unresolved D. Trimming cost V 5 bases and J 2 bases, with 7 bases left between them. CDR1 is SGHTA, CDR2 FQGNSA, per germline. The CDR3 is made up of 14 amino acids. The DNA for the CDR3 is TGTGCCAGCAGCCCCCCGGCCTATAATTCACCCCTCCACTTT. It yields the protein CASSPPAYNSPLHF.

This rearrangement joins TRBV15 to TRBJ1-6; D not resolved. CDR1 is LNHNV and CDR2 is YYDKDF in the germline V gene (reference sequence). Trimming took 5 bases from V and 10 from J, leaving 9 bases between them. This CDR3 contains 12 residues. This CDR3 is CATSAGGSPLHF. The CDR3 region has the DNA TGTGCCACCAGCGCGGGAGGATCACCCCTCCACTTT. Based on the CDR3 plus reference TRBV15 and TRBJ1-6, the full variable domain is DAMVIQNPRYQVTQFGKPVTLSCSQTLNHNVMYWYQQKSSQAPKLLFHYYDKDFNNEADTPDNFQSRRPNTSFCFLDIRSPGLGDTAMYLCATSAGGSPLHFGNGTRLTVT.

The chain couples TRBV27 to TRBJ1-1; tentatively, D is TRBD1 (5 bases). Germline CDR1 reads MNHEY; CDR2 reads SMNVEV (reference sequence). V lost 6 bases and J lost 0, with 17 bases in between. This CDR3 spans 16 amino acids. The CDR3 nucleotides are TGTGCCAGCAGGACGACAGAATTACGAATGAACACTGAAGCTTTCTTT. Amino acid sequence: CASRTTELRMNTEAFF.

The V and J genes are TRBV4-3 and TRBJ2-5; 7 bases map to TRBD1. V lost 4 bases to trimming and J lost 5 bases; unmatched junction nucleotides: 4. The CDR3 has 13 residues. From germline, CDR1 is LGHNA and CDR2 YSLEER. Written as DNA, the CDR3 is TGCGCCAGCAGCCGAGACAGGGTCGAGACCCAGTACTTC. Translation: CASSRDRVETQYF.

The chain has TRBV4-3 and TRBJ1-3, with 8 positions matching TRBD1. This CDR3 has 15 residues. CDR1 and CDR2 from the germline V gene are LGHNA and YSLEER. Unmatched junction bases numbered 6, after V lost 4 bases and J lost 4 bases. CDR3: CASSLTGTGGNTIYF. CDR3 DNA: TGCGCCAGCAGCCTAACCGGGACAGGCGGAAACACCATATATTTT.